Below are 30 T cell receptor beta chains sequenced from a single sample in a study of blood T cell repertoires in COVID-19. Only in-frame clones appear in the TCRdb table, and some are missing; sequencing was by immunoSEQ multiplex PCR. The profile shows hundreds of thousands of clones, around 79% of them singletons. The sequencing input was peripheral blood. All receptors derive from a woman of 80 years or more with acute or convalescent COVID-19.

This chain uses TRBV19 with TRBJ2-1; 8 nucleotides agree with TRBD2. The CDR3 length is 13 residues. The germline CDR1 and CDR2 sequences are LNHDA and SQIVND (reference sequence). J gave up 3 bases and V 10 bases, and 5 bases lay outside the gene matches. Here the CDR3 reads CATREVDYNEQFF. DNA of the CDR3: TGTGCCACGCGGGAGGTCGACTACAATGAGCAGTTCTTC.

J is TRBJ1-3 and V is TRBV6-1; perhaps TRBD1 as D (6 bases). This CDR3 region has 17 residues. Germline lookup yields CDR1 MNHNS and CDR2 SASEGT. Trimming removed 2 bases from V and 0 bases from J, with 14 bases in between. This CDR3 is CASSEPAGVGSGNTIYF. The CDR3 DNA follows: TGTGCCAGCAGTGAACCCGCAGGGGTAGGCTCTGGAAACACCATATATTTT.

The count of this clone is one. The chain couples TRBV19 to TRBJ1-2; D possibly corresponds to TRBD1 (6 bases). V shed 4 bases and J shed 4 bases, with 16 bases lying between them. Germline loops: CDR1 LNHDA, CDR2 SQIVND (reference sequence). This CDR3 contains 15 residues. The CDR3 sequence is CASSTQPQGGYGYTF. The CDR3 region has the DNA TGTGCCAGTAGTACCCAACCACAGGGTGGCTATGGCTACACCTTC.

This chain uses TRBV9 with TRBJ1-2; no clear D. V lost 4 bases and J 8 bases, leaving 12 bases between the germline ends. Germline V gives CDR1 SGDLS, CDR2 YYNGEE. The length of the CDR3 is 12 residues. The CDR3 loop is CASSSWPSGYTF. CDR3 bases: TGTGCCAGCAGCTCCTGGCCTTCGGGCTACACCTTC.

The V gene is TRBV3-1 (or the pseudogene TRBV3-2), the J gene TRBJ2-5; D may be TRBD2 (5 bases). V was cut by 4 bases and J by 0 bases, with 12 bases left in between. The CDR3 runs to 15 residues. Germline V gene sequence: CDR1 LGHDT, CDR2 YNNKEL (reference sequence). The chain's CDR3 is CASSPFGGHQETQYF. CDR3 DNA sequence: TGTGCCAGCAGCCCCTTTGGAGGCCACCAAGAGACCCAGTACTTC.

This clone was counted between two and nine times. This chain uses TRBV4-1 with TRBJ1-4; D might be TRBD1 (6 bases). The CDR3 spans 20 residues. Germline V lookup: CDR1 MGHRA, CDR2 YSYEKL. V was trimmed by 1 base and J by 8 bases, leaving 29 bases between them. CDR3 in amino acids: CASSQVQAGQGFAQGEKLFF. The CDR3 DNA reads TGCGCCAGCAGCCAAGTACAAGCTGGGCAGGGGTTCGCTCAGGGAGAAAAACTGTTTTTT.

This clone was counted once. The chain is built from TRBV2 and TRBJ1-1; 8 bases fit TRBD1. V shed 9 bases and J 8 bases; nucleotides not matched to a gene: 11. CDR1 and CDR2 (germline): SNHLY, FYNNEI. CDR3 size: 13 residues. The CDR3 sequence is CASTTGGTTEAFF. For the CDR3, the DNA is TGTGCCAGTACAACAGGGGGTACCACCGAAGCTTTCTTT. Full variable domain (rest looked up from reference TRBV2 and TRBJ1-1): EPEVTQTPSHQVTQMGQEVILRCVPISNHLYFYWYRQILGQKVEFLVSFYNNEISEKSEIFDDQFSVERPDGSNFTLKIRSTKLEDSAMYFCASTTGGTTEAFFGQGTRLTVV.

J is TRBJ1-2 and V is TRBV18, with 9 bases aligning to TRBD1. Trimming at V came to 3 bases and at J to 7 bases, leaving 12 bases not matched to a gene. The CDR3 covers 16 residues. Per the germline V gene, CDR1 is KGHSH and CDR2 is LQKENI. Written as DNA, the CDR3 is TGTGCCAGCTCACCGGGACAGGGTTTAATGGGCGTTGGCTACACCTTC. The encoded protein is CASSPGQGLMGVGYTF.

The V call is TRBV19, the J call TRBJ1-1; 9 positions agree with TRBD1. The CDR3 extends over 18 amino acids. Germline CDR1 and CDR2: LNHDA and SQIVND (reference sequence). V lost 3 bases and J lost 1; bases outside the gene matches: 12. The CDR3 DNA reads TGTGCCAGTAGTATGGGGAGGGGACAGGGCGTTCGGAACACTGAAGCTTTCTTT. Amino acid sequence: CASSMGRGQGVRNTEAFF.

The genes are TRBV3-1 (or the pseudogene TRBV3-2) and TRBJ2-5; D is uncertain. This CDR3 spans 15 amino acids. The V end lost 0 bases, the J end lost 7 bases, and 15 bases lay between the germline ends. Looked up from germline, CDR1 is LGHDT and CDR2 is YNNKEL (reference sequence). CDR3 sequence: CASSQDAVASGTQYF. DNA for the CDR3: TGTGCCAGCAGCCAAGATGCCGTGGCTTCGGGGACCCAGTACTTC.

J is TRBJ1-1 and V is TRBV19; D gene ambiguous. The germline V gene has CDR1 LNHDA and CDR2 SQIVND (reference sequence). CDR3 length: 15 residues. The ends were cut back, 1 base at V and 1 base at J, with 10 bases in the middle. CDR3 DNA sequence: TGTGCCAGTAGTATAGCCCTCCGAGGGAACACTGAAGCTTTCTTT. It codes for CASSIALRGNTEAFF.

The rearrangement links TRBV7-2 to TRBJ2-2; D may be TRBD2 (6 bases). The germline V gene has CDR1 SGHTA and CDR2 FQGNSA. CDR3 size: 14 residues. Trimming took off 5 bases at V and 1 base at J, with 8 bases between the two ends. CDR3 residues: CASSISGNTGELFF. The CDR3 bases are TGTGCCAGCAGCATTAGCGGGAACACCGGGGAGCTGTTTTTT. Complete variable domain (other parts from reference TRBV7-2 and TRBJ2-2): GAGVSQSPSNKVTEKGKDVELRCDPISGHTALYWYRQSLGQGLEFLIYFQGNSAPDKSGLPSDRFSAERTGGSVSTLTIQRTQQEDSAVYLCASSISGNTGELFFGEGSRLTVL.

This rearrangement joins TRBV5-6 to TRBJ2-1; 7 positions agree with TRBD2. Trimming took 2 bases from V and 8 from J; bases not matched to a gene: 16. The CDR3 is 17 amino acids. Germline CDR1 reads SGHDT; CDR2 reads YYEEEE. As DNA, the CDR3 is TGTGCCAGCAGCTTTGGGCGGGGGACTTTAACTAGGGATGAGCAGTTCTTC. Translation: CASSFGRGTLTRDEQFF.

The CDR3 spells CASSQAVGVGAFF. CDR3 sequence (DNA): TGTGCCAGCAGCCAGGCCGTGGGAGTGGGAGCTTTCTTT. The chain links TRBV3-1 (or the pseudogene TRBV3-2) to TRBJ1-1; D gene unclear. Germline values: CDR1 LGHDT, CDR2 YNNKEL (reference sequence). Trimming took off 3 bases at V and 10 bases at J, with 15 bases between the two ends. The CDR3 is 13 amino acids.

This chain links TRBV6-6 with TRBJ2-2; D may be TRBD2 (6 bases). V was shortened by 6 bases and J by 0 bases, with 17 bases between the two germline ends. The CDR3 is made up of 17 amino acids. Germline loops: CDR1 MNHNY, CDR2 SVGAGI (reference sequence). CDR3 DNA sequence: TGTGCCAGCAGACGACCCGCGGGATCCGCGAACACCGGGGAGCTGTTTTTT. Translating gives CASRRPAGSANTGELFF.

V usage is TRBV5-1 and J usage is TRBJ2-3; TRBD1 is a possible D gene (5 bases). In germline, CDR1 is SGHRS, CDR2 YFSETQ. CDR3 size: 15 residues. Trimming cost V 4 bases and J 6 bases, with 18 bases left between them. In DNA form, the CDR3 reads TGCGCCAGCAGCCATGGACACGATCAATCGGATACGCAGTATTTT. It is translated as CASSHGHDQSDTQYF.

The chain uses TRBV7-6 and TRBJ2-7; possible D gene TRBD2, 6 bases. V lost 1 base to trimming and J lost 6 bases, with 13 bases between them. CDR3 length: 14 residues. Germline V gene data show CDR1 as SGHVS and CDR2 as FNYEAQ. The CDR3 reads CASSLGRGVGEQYF. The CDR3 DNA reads TGTGCCAGCAGCTTAGGTCGCGGGGTGGGCGAGCAGTACTTC.

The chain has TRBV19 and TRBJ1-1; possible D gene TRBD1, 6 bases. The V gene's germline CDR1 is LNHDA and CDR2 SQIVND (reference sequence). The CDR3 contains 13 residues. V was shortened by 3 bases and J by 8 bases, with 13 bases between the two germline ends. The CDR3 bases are TGTGCCAGTAGTATGGGACACCTGTCCGAAGCTTTCTTT. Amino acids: CASSMGHLSEAFF.

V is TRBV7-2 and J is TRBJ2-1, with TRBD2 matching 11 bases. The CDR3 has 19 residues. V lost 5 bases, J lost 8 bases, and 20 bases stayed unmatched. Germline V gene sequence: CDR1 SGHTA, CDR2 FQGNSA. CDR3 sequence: CASSSGLAGIRPRGHEQFF. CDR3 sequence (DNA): TGTGCCAGCAGCAGCGGACTAGCGGGTATACGACCCCGGGGGCATGAGCAGTTCTTC. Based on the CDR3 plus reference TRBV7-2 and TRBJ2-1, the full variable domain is GAGVSQSPSNKVTEKGKDVELRCDPISGHTALYWYRQSLGQGLEFLIYFQGNSAPDKSGLPSDRFSAERTGGSVSTLTIQRTQQEDSAVYLCASSSGLAGIRPRGHEQFFGPGTRLTVL.

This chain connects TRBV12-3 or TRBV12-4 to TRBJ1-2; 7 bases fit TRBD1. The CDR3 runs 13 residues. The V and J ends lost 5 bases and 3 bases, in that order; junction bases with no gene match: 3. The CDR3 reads CASSIGTDYGYTF. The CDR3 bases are TGTGCCAGCAGTATCGGGACAGACTATGGCTACACCTTC.

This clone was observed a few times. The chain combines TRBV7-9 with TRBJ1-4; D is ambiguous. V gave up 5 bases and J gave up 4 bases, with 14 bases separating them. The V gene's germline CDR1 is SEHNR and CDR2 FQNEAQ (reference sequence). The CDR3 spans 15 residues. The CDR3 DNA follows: TGTGCCAGCAGCCAGCACGGAGAGAGTAATGAAAAACTGTTTTTT. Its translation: CASSQHGESNEKLFF.

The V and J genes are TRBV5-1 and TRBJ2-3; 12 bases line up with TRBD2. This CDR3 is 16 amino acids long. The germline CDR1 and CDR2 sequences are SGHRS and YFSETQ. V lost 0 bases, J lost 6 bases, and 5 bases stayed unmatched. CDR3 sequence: CASSLGTSGVADTQYF. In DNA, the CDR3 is TGCGCCAGCAGCTTGGGGACTAGCGGGGTTGCGGATACGCAGTATTTT.

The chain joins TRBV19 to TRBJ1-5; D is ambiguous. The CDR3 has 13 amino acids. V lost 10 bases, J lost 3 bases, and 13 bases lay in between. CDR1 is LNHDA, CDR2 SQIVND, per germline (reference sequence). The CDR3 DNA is TGTGCCACGACTATAGGAACCAATCAGCCCCAGCATTTT. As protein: CATTIGTNQPQHF.

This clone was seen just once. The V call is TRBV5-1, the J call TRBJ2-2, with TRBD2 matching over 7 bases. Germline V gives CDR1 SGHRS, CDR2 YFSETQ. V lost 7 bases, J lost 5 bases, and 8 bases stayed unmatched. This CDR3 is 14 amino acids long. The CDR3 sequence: CASGGAGRTGELFF. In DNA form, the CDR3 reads TGCGCCAGCGGAGGAGCGGGACGGACCGGGGAGCTGTTTTTT.

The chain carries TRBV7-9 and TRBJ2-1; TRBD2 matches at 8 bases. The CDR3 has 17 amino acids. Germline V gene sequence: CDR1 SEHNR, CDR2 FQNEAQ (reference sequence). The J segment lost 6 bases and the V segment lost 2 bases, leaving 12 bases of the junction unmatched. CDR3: CASSLIRGTSIGNEQFF. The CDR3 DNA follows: TGTGCCAGCAGCTTAATAAGAGGGACTAGTATCGGCAATGAGCAGTTCTTC.

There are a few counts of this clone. In DNA form, the CDR3 reads TGTGCCAGCAGGAGTGGACAGGGGAACACCGGGGAGCTGTTTTTT. This gives the protein CASRSGQGNTGELFF. The chain carries TRBV7-9 and TRBJ2-2, with 8 positions matching TRBD1. V trimming: 6 bases; J trimming: 1 base; junction bases outside the gene matches: 4. CDR3 size: 15 residues. The germline CDR1 and CDR2 sequences are SEHNR and FQNEAQ (reference sequence).

CDR3 DNA: TGTGCCAGCAGTGACAGGGATGGATATGGCTACACCTTC. It specifies CASSDRDGYGYTF. The V gene is TRBV6-1, the J gene TRBJ1-2, with a weak D call TRBD1 (5 bases). The CDR3 spans 13 residues. V was shortened by 3 bases and J by 5 bases, with 10 bases between the two germline ends. Looked up from germline, CDR1 is MNHNS and CDR2 is SASEGT.

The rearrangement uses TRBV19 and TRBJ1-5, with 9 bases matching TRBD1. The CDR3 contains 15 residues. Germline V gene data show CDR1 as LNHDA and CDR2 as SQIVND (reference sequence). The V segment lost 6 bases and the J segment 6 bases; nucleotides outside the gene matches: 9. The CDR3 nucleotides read TGTGCCAGTAGCACCCGGACAGGGGTCGGTCAGCCCCAGCATTTT. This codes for CASSTRTGVGQPQHF.

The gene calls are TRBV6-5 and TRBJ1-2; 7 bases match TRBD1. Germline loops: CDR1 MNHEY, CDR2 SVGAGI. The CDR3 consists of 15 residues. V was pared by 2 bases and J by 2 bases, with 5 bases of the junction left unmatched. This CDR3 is CASSYPGTANYGYTF. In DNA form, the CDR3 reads TGTGCCAGCAGTTACCCCGGGACAGCGAACTATGGCTACACCTTC.

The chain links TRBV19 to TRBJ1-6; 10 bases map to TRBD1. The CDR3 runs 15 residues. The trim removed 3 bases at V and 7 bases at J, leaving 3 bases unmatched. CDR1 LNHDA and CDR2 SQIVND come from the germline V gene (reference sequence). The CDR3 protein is CASSMPGQGNSPLHF. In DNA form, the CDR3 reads TGTGCCAGTAGTATGCCGGGACAGGGGAATTCACCCCTCCACTTT.